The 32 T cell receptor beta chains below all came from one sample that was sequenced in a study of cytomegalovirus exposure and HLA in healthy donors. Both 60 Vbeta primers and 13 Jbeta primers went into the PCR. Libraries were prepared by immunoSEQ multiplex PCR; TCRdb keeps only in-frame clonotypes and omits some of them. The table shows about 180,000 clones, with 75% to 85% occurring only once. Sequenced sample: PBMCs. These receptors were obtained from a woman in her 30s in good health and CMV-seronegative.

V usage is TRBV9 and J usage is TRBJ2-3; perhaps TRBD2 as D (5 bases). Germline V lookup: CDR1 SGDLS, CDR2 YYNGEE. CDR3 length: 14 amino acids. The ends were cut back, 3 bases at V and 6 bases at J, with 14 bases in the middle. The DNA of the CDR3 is TGTGCCAGCAGCGAGCCTCCACCGGGGGATACGCAGTATTTT. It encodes CASSEPPPGDTQYF.

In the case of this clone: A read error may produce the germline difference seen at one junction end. For the CDR3, the DNA is TGTGCCTGGACAGTTGGGGCCAACGGCCTGACTTTC. Translated, it gives CAWTVGANGLTF. This rearrangement joins TRBV30 to TRBJ2-6, with TRBD1 as a possible D gene (5 bases). The CDR3 has 12 residues. The germline V gene has CDR1 GTSNPN and CDR2 SVGIG (reference sequence). The full variable domain, its missing parts supplied by reference TRBV30 and TRBJ2-6, is SQTIHQWPATLVQPVGSPLSLECTVEGTSNPNLYWYRQAAGRGLQLLFYSVGIGQISSEVPQNLSASRPQDRQFILSSKKLLLSDSGFYLCAWTVGANGLTFGAGSRLTVL.

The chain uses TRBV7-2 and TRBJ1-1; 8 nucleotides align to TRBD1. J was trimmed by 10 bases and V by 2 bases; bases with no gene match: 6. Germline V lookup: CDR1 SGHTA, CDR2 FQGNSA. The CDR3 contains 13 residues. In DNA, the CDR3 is TGTGCCAGCAGCTTAAGGGCGACAGGGGTAGCTTTCTTT. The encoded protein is CASSLRATGVAFF.

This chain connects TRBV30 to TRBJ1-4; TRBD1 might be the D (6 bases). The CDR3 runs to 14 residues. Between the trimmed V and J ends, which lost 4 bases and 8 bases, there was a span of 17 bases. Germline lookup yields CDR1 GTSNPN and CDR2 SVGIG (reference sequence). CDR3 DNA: TGTGCCTGGACCACCCTACAGGGTGGAGAAAAACTGTTTTTT. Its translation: CAWTTLQGGEKLFF. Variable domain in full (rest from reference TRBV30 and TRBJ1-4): SQTIHQWPATLVQPVGSPLSLECTVEGTSNPNLYWYRQAAGRGLQLLFYSVGIGQISSEVPQNLSASRPQDRQFILSSKKLLLSDSGFYLCAWTTLQGGEKLFFGSGTQLSVL.

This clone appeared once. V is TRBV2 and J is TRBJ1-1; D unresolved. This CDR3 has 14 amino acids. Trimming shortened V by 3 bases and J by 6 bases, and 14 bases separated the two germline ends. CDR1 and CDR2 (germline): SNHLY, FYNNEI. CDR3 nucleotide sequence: TGTGCCAGCAGTGACGAGGAGGGTGTTTCTGAAGCTTTCTTT. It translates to CASSDEEGVSEAFF.

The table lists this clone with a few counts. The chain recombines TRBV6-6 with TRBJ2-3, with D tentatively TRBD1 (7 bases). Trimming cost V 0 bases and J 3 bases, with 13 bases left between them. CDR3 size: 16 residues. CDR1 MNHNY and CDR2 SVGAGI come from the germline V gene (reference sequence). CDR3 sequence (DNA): TGTGCCAGCAGTTACTCGTCGGCAGGGGGGACAGATACGCAGTATTTT. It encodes CASSYSSAGGTDTQYF.

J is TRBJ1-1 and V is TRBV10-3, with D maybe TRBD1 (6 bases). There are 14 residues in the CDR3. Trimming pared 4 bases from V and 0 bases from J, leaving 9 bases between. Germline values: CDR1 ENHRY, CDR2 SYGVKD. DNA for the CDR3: TGTGCCATCAGTGGAGACAGGCTGAACACTGAAGCTTTCTTT. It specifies CAISGDRLNTEAFF.

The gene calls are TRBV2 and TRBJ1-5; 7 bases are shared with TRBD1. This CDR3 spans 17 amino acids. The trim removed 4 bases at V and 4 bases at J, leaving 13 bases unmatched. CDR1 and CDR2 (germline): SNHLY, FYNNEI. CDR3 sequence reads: CASSAIGRGPMNQPQHF. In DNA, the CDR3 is TGTGCCAGCAGTGCGATTGGAAGGGGGCCCATGAATCAGCCCCAGCATTTT.

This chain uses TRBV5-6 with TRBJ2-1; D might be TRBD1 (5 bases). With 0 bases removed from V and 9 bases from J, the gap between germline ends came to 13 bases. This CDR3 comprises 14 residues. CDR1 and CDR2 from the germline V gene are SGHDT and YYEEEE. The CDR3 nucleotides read TGTGCCAGCAGCTTGGAGGGGTTGGCGGCTGAGCAGTTCTTC. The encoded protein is CASSLEGLAAEQFF.

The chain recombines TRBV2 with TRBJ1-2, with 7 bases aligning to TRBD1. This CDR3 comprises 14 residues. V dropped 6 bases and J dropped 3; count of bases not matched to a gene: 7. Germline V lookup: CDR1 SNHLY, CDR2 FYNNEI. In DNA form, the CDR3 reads TGTGCCAGCAGGCAGACAGGGACAGACTATGGCTACACCTTC. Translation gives CASRQTGTDYGYTF.

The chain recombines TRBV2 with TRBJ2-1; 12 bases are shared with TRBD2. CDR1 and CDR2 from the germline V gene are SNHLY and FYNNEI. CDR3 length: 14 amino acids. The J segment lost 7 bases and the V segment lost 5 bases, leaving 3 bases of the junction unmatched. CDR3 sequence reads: CASSWTSGINEQFF. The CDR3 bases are TGTGCCAGCAGTTGGACTAGCGGGATTAATGAGCAGTTCTTC. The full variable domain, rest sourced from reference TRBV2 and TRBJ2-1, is EPEVTQTPSHQVTQMGQEVILRCVPISNHLYFYWYRQILGQKVEFLVSFYNNEISEKSEIFDDQFSVERPDGSNFTLKIRSTKLEDSAMYFCASSWTSGINEQFFGPGTRLTVL.

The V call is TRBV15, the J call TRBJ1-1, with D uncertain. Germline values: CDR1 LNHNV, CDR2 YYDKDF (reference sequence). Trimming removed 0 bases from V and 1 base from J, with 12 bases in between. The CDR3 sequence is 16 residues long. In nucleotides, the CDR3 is TGTGCCACCAGCAGAGATCTGGCAGTACCGAACACTGAAGCTTTCTTT. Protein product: CATSRDLAVPNTEAFF.

CDR3 in DNA: TGCGCCAGCAGCCCCGAAGGACAGGGAGAAGCCTATGGCTACACCTTC. Its protein is CASSPEGQGEAYGYTF. The rearrangement uses TRBV4-1 and TRBJ1-2; 8 bases align to TRBD1. Germline V lookup: CDR1 MGHRA, CDR2 YSYEKL. After removal of 4 bases from V and 4 bases from J, the junction contained 11 bases not matched to a gene. The CDR3 covers 16 residues.

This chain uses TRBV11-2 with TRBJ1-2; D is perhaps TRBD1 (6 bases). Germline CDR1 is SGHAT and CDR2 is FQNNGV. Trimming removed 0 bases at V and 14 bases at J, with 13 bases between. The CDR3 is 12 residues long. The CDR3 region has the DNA TGTGCCAGCAGCTTAGATCCAGGACAGAGAACCTTC. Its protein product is CASSLDPGQRTF.

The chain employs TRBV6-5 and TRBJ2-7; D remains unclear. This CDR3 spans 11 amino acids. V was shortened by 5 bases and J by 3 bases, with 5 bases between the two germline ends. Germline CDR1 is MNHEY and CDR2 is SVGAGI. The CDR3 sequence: CASSRGYEQYF. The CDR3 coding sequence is TGTGCCAGCAGTCGCGGCTACGAGCAGTACTTC.

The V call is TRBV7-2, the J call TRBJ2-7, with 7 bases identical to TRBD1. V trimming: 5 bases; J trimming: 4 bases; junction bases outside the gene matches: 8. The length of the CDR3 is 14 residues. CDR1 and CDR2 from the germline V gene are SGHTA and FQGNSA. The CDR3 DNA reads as TGTGCCAGCAGCCAGGGACAGTCCGGTTACGAGCAGTACTTC. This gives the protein CASSQGQSGYEQYF.

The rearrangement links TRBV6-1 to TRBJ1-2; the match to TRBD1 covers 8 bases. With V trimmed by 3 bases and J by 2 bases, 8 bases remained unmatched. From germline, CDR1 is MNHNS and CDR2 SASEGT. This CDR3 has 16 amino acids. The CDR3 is CASSDPRQGFNYGYTF. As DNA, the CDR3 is TGTGCCAGCAGTGACCCCCGACAGGGGTTCAACTATGGCTACACCTTC.

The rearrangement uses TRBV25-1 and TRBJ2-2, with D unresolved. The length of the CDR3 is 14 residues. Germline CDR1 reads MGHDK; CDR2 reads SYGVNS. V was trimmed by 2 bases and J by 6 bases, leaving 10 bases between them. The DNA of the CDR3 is TGTGCCAGCAGTGAAGGGCTTTTCCCCGGGGAGCTGTTTTTT. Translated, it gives CASSEGLFPGELFF.

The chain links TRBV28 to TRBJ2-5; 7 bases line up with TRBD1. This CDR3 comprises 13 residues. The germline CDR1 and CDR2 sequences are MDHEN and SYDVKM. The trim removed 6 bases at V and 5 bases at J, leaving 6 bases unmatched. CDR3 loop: CASRLDRVETQYF. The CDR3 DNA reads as TGTGCCAGCAGACTCGACAGGGTTGAGACCCAGTACTTC. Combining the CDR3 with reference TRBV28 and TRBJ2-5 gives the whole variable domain DVKVTQSSRYLVKRTGEKVFLECVQDMDHENMFWYRQDPGLGLRLIYFSYDVKMKEKGDIPEGYSVSREKKERFSLILESASTNQTSMYLCASRLDRVETQYFGPGTRLLVL.

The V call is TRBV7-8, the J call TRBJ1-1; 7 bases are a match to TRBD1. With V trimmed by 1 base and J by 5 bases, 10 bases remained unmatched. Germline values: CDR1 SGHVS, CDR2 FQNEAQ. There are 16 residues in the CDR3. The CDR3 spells CASSLGRGQGATEAFF. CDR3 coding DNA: TGTGCCAGCAGCTTAGGTAGGGGGCAGGGAGCGACTGAAGCTTTCTTT.

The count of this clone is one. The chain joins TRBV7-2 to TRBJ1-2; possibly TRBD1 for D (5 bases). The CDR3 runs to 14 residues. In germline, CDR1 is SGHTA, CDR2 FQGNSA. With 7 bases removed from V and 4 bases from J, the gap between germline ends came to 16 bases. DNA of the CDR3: TGTGCCAGCAATCCCAGGGAGGTCGCCTATGGCTACACCTTC. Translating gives CASNPREVAYGYTF. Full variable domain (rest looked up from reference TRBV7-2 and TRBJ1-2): GAGVSQSPSNKVTEKGKDVELRCDPISGHTALYWYRQSLGQGLEFLIYFQGNSAPDKSGLPSDRFSAERTGGSVSTLTIQRTQQEDSAVYLCASNPREVAYGYTFGSGTRLTVV.

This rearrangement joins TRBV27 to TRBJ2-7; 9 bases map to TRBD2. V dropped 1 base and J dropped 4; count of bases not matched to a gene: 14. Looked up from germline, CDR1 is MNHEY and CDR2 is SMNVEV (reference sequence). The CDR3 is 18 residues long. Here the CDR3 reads CASSLYGSTSGGAYEQYF. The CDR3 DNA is TGTGCCAGCAGTTTATACGGGTCGACTAGCGGAGGTGCGTACGAGCAGTACTTC.

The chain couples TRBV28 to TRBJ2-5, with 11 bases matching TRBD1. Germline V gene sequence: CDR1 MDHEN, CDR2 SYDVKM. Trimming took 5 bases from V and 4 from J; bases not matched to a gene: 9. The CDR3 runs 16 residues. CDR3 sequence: CASSPSTGTGGETQYF. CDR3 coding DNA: TGTGCCAGCAGTCCCTCAACCGGGACAGGGGGAGAGACCCAGTACTTC.

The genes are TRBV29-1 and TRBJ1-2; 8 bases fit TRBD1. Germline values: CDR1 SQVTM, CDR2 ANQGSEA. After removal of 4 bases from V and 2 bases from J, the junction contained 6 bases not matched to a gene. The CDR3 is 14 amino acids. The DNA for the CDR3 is TGCAGCGTTGGGCAGACAGGGGTGAACTATGGCTACACCTTC. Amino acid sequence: CSVGQTGVNYGYTF.

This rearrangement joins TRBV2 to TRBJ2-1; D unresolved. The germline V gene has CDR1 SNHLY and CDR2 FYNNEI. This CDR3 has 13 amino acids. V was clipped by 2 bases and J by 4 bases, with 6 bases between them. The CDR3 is CASSENLYNEQFF. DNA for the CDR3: TGTGCCAGCAGTGAAAATCTTTACAATGAGCAGTTCTTC.

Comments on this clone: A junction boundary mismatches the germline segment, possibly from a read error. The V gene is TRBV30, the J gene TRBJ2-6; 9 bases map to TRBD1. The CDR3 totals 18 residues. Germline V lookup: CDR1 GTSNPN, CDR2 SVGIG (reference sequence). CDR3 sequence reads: CAWRGGTGTHSGANGLTF. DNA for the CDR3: TGTGCCTGGAGGGGGGGGACAGGGACTCACTCTGGGGCCAACGGCCTGACTTTC.

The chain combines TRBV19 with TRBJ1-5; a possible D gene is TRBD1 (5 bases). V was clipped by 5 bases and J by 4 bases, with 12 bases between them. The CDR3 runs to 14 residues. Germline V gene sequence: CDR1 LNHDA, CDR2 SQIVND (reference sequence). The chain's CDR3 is CASSQTGGNQPQHF. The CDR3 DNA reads TGTGCCAGTAGTCAAACAGGAGGGAATCAGCCCCAGCATTTT.

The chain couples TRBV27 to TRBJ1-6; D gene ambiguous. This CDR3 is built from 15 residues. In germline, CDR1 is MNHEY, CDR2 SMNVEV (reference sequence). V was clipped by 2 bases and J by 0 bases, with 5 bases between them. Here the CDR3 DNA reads TGTGCCAGCAGTTTAGGCAGCTCCTATAATTCACCCCTCCACTTT. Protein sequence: CASSLGSSYNSPLHF.

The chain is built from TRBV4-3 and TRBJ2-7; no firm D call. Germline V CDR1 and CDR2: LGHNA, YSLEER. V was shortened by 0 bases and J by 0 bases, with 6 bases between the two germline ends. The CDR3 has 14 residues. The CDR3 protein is CASSQDSYSYEQYF. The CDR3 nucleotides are TGCGCCAGCAGCCAAGATTCCTACTCCTACGAGCAGTACTTC.

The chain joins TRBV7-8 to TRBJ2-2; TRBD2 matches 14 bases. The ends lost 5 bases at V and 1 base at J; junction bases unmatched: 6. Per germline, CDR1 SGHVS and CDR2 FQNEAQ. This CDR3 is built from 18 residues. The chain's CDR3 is CASSRGLAGEMNTGELFF. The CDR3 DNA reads TGTGCCAGCAGCCGGGGACTAGCGGGAGAGATGAACACCGGGGAGCTGTTTTTT.

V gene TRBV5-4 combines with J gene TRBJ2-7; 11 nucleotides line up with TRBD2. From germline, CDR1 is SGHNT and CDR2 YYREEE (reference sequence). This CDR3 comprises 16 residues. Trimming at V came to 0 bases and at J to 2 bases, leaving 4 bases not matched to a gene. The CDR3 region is CASSLDGTSGPYEQYF. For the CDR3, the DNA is TGTGCCAGCAGCTTGGATGGGACTAGCGGCCCCTACGAGCAGTACTTC. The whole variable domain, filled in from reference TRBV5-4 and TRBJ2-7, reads ETGVTQSPTHLIKTRGQQVTLRCSSQSGHNTVSWYQQALGQGPQFIFQYYREEENGRGNFPPRFSGLQFPNYSSELNVNALELDDSALYLCASSLDGTSGPYEQYFGPGTRLTVT.

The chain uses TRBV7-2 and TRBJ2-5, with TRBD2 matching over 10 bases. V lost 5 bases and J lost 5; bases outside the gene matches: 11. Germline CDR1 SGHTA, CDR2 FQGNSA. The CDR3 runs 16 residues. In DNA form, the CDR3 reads TGTGCCAGCAGCACGCTGAGCGGGAGGGCCCTGGAGACCCAGTACTTC. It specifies CASSTLSGRALETQYF.